Below, 22 T cell receptor beta chains from the same sample are listed, as sequenced in a study of cytomegalovirus exposure and HLA in healthy donors. PCR amplification relied on 60 Vbeta primers (plus 13 Jbeta primers). Profiling relied on immunoSEQ multiplex PCR, and the TCRdb table lists in-frame clones only, not all of them. Of tens of thousands of clones listed, roughly 70% were seen once; the top ten hold roughly 25%. The sequenced sample was PBMCs. The receptors shown here come from a man between 45 and 60 years old in good health and CMV-seropositive.

Note on this clone: With only one base between it and a far larger clone, this is likely a read error. The V call is TRBV6-1, the J call TRBJ2-4, with D perhaps TRBD1 (5 bases). This CDR3 contains 14 residues. The V end was cut by 2 bases, the J end by 8 bases, with 13 bases between. From germline, CDR1 is MNHNS and CDR2 SASEGT. This chain's CDR3 is CASSETWGPHIQYF. The CDR3 bases are TGTGCCAGCAGTGAAACGTGGGGCCCCCACATTCAGTACTTC.

This rearrangement joins TRBV30 to TRBJ2-3; D may be TRBD2 (5 bases). Trimming left V 5 bases short and J 0 bases short, with 21 bases between. The germline CDR1 and CDR2 sequences are GTSNPN and SVGIG (reference sequence). The CDR3 extends over 17 amino acids. In DNA form, the CDR3 reads TGTGCCTGGTCTTTAGCGAGCTTAGGAGGTAGCACAGATACGCAGTATTTT. Amino acids: CAWSLASLGGSTDTQYF.

This chain joins TRBV10-2 and TRBJ2-5, with 9 bases matching TRBD2. With the DNA end fitting TRBJ2-7 better, the J assignment may be wrong. This CDR3 has 14 residues. Germline CDR1 reads WSHSY; CDR2 reads SAAADI. CDR3 residues: CASSEVPSGAEQYF. The CDR3 DNA is TGCGCCAGCAGTGAGGTCCCTAGCGGGGCCGAGCAGTACTTC.

V gene TRBV7-9 combines with J gene TRBJ1-1; 7 bases are shared with TRBD1. The CDR3 is 13 amino acids. V was clipped by 5 bases and J by 9 bases; unmatched bases: 9. CDR1 SEHNR and CDR2 FQNEAQ come from the germline V gene (reference sequence). The CDR3 DNA follows: TGTGCCAGCAGCCCCCTCGGGGGACAGAAAGCTTTCTTT. It is translated as CASSPLGGQKAFF.

The gene calls are TRBV9 and TRBJ1-5, with TRBD1 matching 11 bases. This CDR3 contains 14 residues. The junction had 6 bases not matched to a gene; V was cut back by 7 bases and J by 6 bases. Germline V gene sequence: CDR1 SGDLS, CDR2 YYNGEE. CDR3 sequence: CASSRDRGGQPQHF. In DNA, the CDR3 is TGTGCCAGCTCCCGGGACAGGGGGGGTCAGCCCCAGCATTTT.

This clone was observed a few times. The chain is built from TRBV2 and TRBJ1-1; TRBD1 matches at 7 bases. This CDR3 comprises 14 residues. Germline V gene data show CDR1 as SNHLY and CDR2 as FYNNEI. Germline trimming cut 6 bases from V and 4 bases from J; bases unmatched to any gene: 8. CDR3 sequence reads: CASSGTEGFTEAFF. CDR3 nucleotide sequence: TGTGCCAGCAGCGGGACAGAGGGGTTCACTGAAGCTTTCTTT.

The rearrangement joins TRBV29-1 to TRBJ2-1; weak D call: TRBD2 (5 bases). Germline V CDR1 and CDR2: SQVTM, ANQGSEA. The V end was cut by 4 bases, the J end by 3 bases, with 13 bases between. The CDR3 runs 14 residues. CDR3 coding DNA: TGCAGCGTTGGGTCTAGACGGGGCTACAATGAGCAGTTCTTC. As protein: CSVGSRRGYNEQFF.

This chain connects TRBV27 to TRBJ2-1; TRBD1 might be the D (5 bases). The V end lost 2 bases, the J end lost 7 bases, and 9 bases lay between the germline ends. Looked up from germline, CDR1 is MNHEY and CDR2 is SMNVEV (reference sequence). The CDR3 runs 13 residues. CDR3: CASSLGAGNEQFF. DNA for the CDR3: TGTGCCAGCAGTTTAGGAGCAGGGAATGAGCAGTTCTTC.

The V and J genes are TRBV27 and TRBJ2-7, with D perhaps matching TRBD2 (6 bases). Germline values: CDR1 MNHEY, CDR2 SMNVEV (reference sequence). CDR3 length: 13 amino acids. Trimming took off 6 bases at V and 3 bases at J, with 12 bases between the two ends. The CDR3 protein is CASRGLLVYEQYF. CDR3 DNA sequence: TGTGCCAGCAGGGGACTCTTAGTCTACGAGCAGTACTTC.

The CDR3 bases are TGTGCCAGCAGCTTAGCACTAGCGGGAGGGCCTGAGTACTTC. As protein: CASSLALAGGPEYF. The chain joins TRBV11-2 to TRBJ2-7; the match to TRBD2 covers 13 bases. This CDR3 comprises 14 residues. Per the germline V gene, CDR1 is SGHAT and CDR2 is FQNNGV. Trimming at V came to 1 base and at J to 11 bases, leaving 5 bases not matched to a gene.

There are a few counts of this clone. This rearrangement joins TRBV30 to TRBJ2-3, with TRBD2 matching over 8 bases. V lost 5 bases and J lost 7; bases outside the gene matches: 5. Germline CDR1 is GTSNPN and CDR2 is SVGIG (reference sequence). The CDR3 totals 12 residues. The CDR3 bases are TGTGCCTGGGTCGGGGGGGGACATACGCAGTATTTT. It yields the protein CAWVGGGHTQYF.

In nucleotides, the CDR3 is TGTGCCAGCAGCCCTCAATCCGGGACAGGGGCACCTTTCTATGGCTACACCTTC. It is translated as CASSPQSGTGAPFYGYTF. The rearrangement links TRBV13 to TRBJ1-2, with TRBD1 identical over 10 bases. The CDR3 extends over 18 amino acids. Unmatched junction bases numbered 16, after V lost 5 bases and J lost 4 bases. The germline gives CDR1 PRHDT, CDR2 FYEKMQ (reference sequence).

This chain links TRBV5-5 with TRBJ2-1; 7 bases fit TRBD2. V gave up 1 base and J gave up 4 bases; unmatched junction bases: 8. The CDR3 spans 16 residues. Germline V lookup: CDR1 SGHKS, CDR2 YYEKEE (reference sequence). Written as DNA, the CDR3 is TGTGCCAGCAGCTTGACCAGCGCGGGGGTATACAATGAGCAGTTCTTC. Its translation is CASSLTSAGVYNEQFF.

This clone was recorded a few times. This sequence joins TRBV5-1 and TRBJ2-1; 9 bases are shared with TRBD2. Trimming took 4 bases from V and 8 from J; bases not matched to a gene: 10. From germline, CDR1 is SGHRS and CDR2 YFSETQ. This CDR3 contains 15 residues. The CDR3 reads CASSPPAGLADEQFF. In nucleotides, the CDR3 is TGCGCCAGCAGCCCCCCCGCGGGACTAGCCGATGAGCAGTTCTTC. Drawing the rest from reference TRBV5-1 and TRBJ2-1, the complete variable domain is KAGVTQTPRYLIKTRGQQVTLSCSPISGHRSVSWYQQTPGQGLQFLFEYFSETQRNKGNFPGRFSGRQFSNSRSEMNVSTLELGDSALYLCASSPPAGLADEQFFGPGTRLTVL.

The CDR3 loop reads CASSQDRRNSPLHF. In DNA form, the CDR3 reads TGCGCCAGCAGCCAAGATAGGAGGAATTCACCCCTCCACTTT. The rearrangement joins TRBV4-3 to TRBJ1-6; D remains unclear. The germline V gene encodes CDR1 LGHNA and CDR2 YSLEER. V shed 0 bases and J shed 7 bases, with 7 bases lying between them. CDR3 size: 14 residues.

The V gene is TRBV2, the J gene TRBJ2-6, with no clear D. The CDR3 has 15 amino acids. Germline CDR1 SNHLY, CDR2 FYNNEI. Trimming took off 1 base at V and 0 bases at J, with 4 bases between the two ends. Here the CDR3 reads CASSEESSGANVLTF. CDR3 nucleotides: TGTGCCAGCAGTGAAGAGAGCTCTGGGGCCAACGTCCTGACTTTC. The whole variable domain, remainder taken from reference TRBV2 and TRBJ2-6, is EPEVTQTPSHQVTQMGQEVILRCVPISNHLYFYWYRQILGQKVEFLVSFYNNEISEKSEIFDDQFSVERPDGSNFTLKIRSTKLEDSAMYFCASSEESSGANVLTFGAGSRLTVL.

The chain joins TRBV10-3 to TRBJ2-2, with D perhaps matching TRBD1 (5 bases). V was clipped by 10 bases and J by 4 bases, with 13 bases between them. The CDR3 has 13 amino acids. Germline CDR1 reads ENHRY; CDR2 reads SYGVKD. CDR3 amino acids: CATTGVSTGELFF. The CDR3 nucleotides are TGTGCCACTACAGGAGTGAGCACCGGGGAGCTGTTTTTT.

J is TRBJ1-1 and V is TRBV6-5; D perhaps matches TRBD1 (6 bases). Germline CDR1 MNHEY, CDR2 SVGAGI. V lost 2 bases and J 10 bases, leaving 11 bases between the germline ends. The CDR3 covers 12 residues. The CDR3 nucleotides are TGTGCCAGCAGTTACGGGGGCGGAGGAGCTTTCTTT. Its protein is CASSYGGGGAFF.

The rearrangement uses TRBV6-1 and TRBJ2-5; tentatively, D is TRBD2 (6 bases). The J call is uncertain, as TRBJ2-7 better fits the DNA end. Germline V lookup: CDR1 MNHNS, CDR2 SASEGT. The CDR3 loop spans 15 amino acids. CDR3 region: CASSESSRGFGEQYF. In DNA form, the CDR3 reads TGTGCCAGCAGTGAATCCTCACGGGGGTTTGGCGAGCAGTACTTC.

The chain employs TRBV30 and TRBJ2-5, with D perhaps TRBD2 (5 bases). The CDR3 contains 16 residues. Germline lookup yields CDR1 GTSNPN and CDR2 SVGIG (reference sequence). Trimming removed 4 bases from V and 0 bases from J, with 18 bases in between. The chain's CDR3 is CAWNPGPGSYQETQYF. The CDR3 nucleotides are TGTGCCTGGAACCCTGGACCGGGAAGCTACCAAGAGACCCAGTACTTC.

The chain couples TRBV6-1 to TRBJ1-1; 7 nucleotides match TRBD1. The V segment lost 4 bases and the J segment 1 base; nucleotides outside the gene matches: 3. This CDR3 is 14 amino acids long. Germline V gene data show CDR1 as MNHNS and CDR2 as SASEGT. The CDR3 sequence: CASSAGQENTEAFF. The CDR3 DNA reads as TGTGCCAGCAGTGCAGGACAGGAGAACACTGAAGCTTTCTTT.

The chain is built from TRBV28 and TRBJ1-4, with 9 bases identical to TRBD1. The CDR3 totals 15 residues. With V trimmed by 8 bases and J by 8 bases, 12 bases remained unmatched. CDR1 and CDR2 (germline): MDHEN, SYDVKM. The CDR3 here is CASGTAGQGVEKLFF. CDR3 DNA: TGTGCCAGCGGGACGGCGGGACAGGGAGTCGAAAAACTGTTTTTT.